Presented here are 30 T cell receptor beta chains from one specimen sequenced in a study of tissue T cells after allogeneic stem cell transplantation. Generated by immunoSEQ multiplex PCR, the TCRdb table keeps only in-frame clones and is missing some. Here the sample spans roughly 7,200 clones, about half being singletons. Time point noted: mouse harvest day 7 after allogeneic transplant. Tail vein injection delivered 10^7 T-cell-depleted bone marrow cells and 10^6 splenic CD5+ T cells. Specimen: gut tissue. These receptors all come from a female BALB/c mouse given C57BL/6 T cells with graft-versus-host disease after an allogeneic hematopoietic cell transplant.

Concerning this clone: Gene names follow the mouse nomenclature. The read terminates 1 residue before the CDR3 end, so the remaining end is supplied by the germline J gene. This chain joins TRBV16 and TRBJ2-4; 9 nucleotides align to TRBD1. Looked up from germline, CDR1 is SGHSA and CDR2 is FRNQAP. This CDR3 contains 14 residues. The V and J ends lost 5 bases and 5 bases, in that order; junction bases with no gene match: 5. The CDR3 here is CASSGGQGGNTLYF. The DNA read from the CDR3 is TGTGCAAGCAGCGGGGGACAGGGTGGAAACACCTTGTAC.

This clone showed up just a few times. Genes here carry mouse names. The read ends 1 residue before the CDR3 terminus; that terminus is restored from the germline J gene. The gene calls are TRBV20 and TRBJ2-7, with 7 bases identical to TRBD1. Germline CDR1 is GFQATS and CDR2 is STVNSAI. CDR3 length: 12 amino acids. Unmatched junction bases numbered 0, after V lost 0 bases and J lost 4 bases. The DNA read from the CDR3 is TGTGGTGCTAGGGAGGGACAGTATGAACAGTAC. As protein: CGAREGQYEQY. The whole CDR3 protein is CGAREGQYEQYF.

Comment on this clone: Here the gene names and germline are mouse. Read data end 1 residue before the CDR3 end; the end is taken from the germline J gene. The chain joins TRBV20 to TRBJ2-7, with D hard to call. The CDR3 spans 11 residues. V was clipped by 0 bases and J by 4 bases, with 4 bases between them. Germline CDR1 GFQATS, CDR2 STVNSAI. CDR3 DNA (partial): TGTGGTGCTAGGGAGGGTTATGAACAGTAC. Protein: CGAREGYEQY. The full CDR3 is CGAREGYEQYF.

This clone is medium-sized (0.01 to 0.1%) within its sample. The listed genes are named as in mouse. The read falls 1 residue short of the CDR3 end, and the missing part is taken from the germline J gene. The chain uses TRBV19 and TRBJ2-7; the D gene could be TRBD1 or TRBD2 (5 bases each). CDR3 length: 12 residues. Trimming shortened V by 2 bases and J by 4 bases, and 7 bases separated the two germline ends. Germline CDR1 FNHDT, CDR2 SITEND (reference sequence). CDR3 DNA (partial): TGTGCCAGCAGTATGCGGGGGTATGAACAGTAC. Protein product: CASSMRGYEQY. The whole CDR3 protein reads CASSMRGYEQYF. Supplemented by reference TRBV19 and TRBJ2-7, the full variable domain reads GGIITQTPKFLIGQEGQKLTLKCQQNFNHDTMYWYRQDSGKGLRLIYYSITENDLQKGDLSEGYDASREKKSSFSLTVTSAQKNEMAVFLCASSMRGYEQYFGPGTRLTVL.

Points on this clone: Gene names are mouse gene names. The read ends 1 residue before the CDR3 terminus; that terminus is restored from the germline J gene. This chain connects TRBV3 to TRBJ2-2, with unresolved D. The CDR3 covers 14 residues. CDR1 and CDR2 from the germline V gene are SNHLY and FYNGKV (reference sequence). V gave up 5 bases and J gave up 0 bases, with 7 bases separating them. This CDR3 reads CASSPTSNTGQLYF. CDR3 bases read: TGTGCCAGCAGCCCGACATCAAACACCGGGCAGCTCTAC.

Note on this clone: Gene names and germline match the mouse. The CDR3 end falls 1 residue outside the read, so it is completed with the germline J gene. The V call is TRBV1, the J call TRBJ2-4, with TRBD2 matching over 9 bases. The germline V gene encodes CDR1 NSQYPW and CDR2 LRSPGD (reference sequence). The CDR3 extends over 16 amino acids. With V trimmed by 0 bases and J by 0 bases, 1 base remained unmatched. CDR3: CTCSADWGGSQNTLYF. Incomplete CDR3 DNA: TGCACCTGCAGTGCAGACTGGGGGGGTAGTCAAAACACCTTGTAC.

As regards this clone: Mouse germline and gene names are used. The read ends 1 residue early relative to the CDR3; the germline J gene fills the gap. The rearrangement joins TRBV26 to TRBJ2-7, with 11 bases that match TRBD1. J was trimmed by 6 bases and V by 2 bases; bases with no gene match: 3. The germline CDR1 and CDR2 sequences are KGHPV and FQNQEV (reference sequence). This CDR3 region has 14 residues. The DNA read from the CDR3 is TGTGCCAGCAGTCTGCGGACAGGGGGCAGTGAACAGTAC. Translating gives CASSLRTGGSEQY. The whole CDR3 sequence reads CASSLRTGGSEQYF.

As regards this clone: Gene names are the mouse ones. The sequenced fragment ends 1 residue before the CDR3 boundary, so the rest is inferred from the germline J gene. This rearrangement joins TRBV3 to TRBJ2-4, with 9 bases lining up with TRBD2. The germline V gene encodes CDR1 SNHLY and CDR2 FYNGKV (reference sequence). The CDR3 has 16 residues. The ends lost 2 bases at V and 0 bases at J; junction bases unmatched: 3. The sequenced CDR3 bases are TGTGCCAGCAGCTTACTGGGGGGGTCTAGTCAAAACACCTTGTAC. Its translation is CASSLLGGSSQNTLY. From start to end, the CDR3 is CASSLLGGSSQNTLYF.

This clone was seen a handful of times. The gene names here belong to mouse. CDR3 bases read: TGTGCCAGCAGGGACAAAAACACCGGGCAGCTCTAC. Translated: CASRDKNTGQLY. The CDR3 reads in full as CASRDKNTGQLYF. This chain links TRBV26 with TRBJ2-2, with D possibly matching TRBD1 (5 bases). Sequencing ends 1 residue short of the CDR3 end; the germline J gene provides the rest. Germline assignment: CDR1 KGHPV and CDR2 FQNQEV (reference sequence). V dropped 6 bases and J dropped 1 base, with 6 bases sitting between them. The CDR3 runs 13 residues.

By sample fraction, this clone is medium-sized. Gene names and germline match the mouse. Read data end 1 residue before the CDR3 end; the end is taken from the germline J gene. The chain couples TRBV13-3 to TRBJ2-5; 8 bases are shared with TRBD1. The CDR3 is made up of 12 amino acids. V was clipped by 5 bases and J by 6 bases; unmatched bases: 2. Looked up from germline, CDR1 is NNHDY and CDR2 is SYVADS. CDR3: CASRDRADTQYF. CDR3 DNA (partial): TGTGCCAGCAGGGACAGGGCGGACACCCAGTAC.

A word on this clone: Germline and genes: mouse. The sequenced fragment ends 1 residue before the CDR3 boundary, so the rest is inferred from the germline J gene. The V call is TRBV3, the J call TRBJ1-6; 7 nucleotides match TRBD1. TRBJ1-6 is reported as an ORF; its role is uncertain. The J segment lost 7 bases and the V segment lost 5 bases, leaving 2 bases of the junction unmatched. The CDR3 contains 13 residues. Germline V gene lookup returns CDR1 SNHLY and CDR2 FYNGKV (reference sequence). CDR3 sequence reads: CASSQGQNSPLYF. CDR3 bases read: TGTGCCAGCAGCCAGGGACAGAATTCGCCCCTCTAC.

There are a few counts of this clone. Mouse gene names apply. The read falls 1 residue short of the CDR3 end, and the missing part is taken from the germline J gene. The chain joins TRBV15 to TRBJ1-1, with D unresolved. The germline CDR1 and CDR2 sequences are SGHND and FRSKSL. Trimming left V 1 base short and J 0 bases short, with 3 bases between. CDR3 size: 13 residues. CDR3 in amino acids: CASSLEQNTEVFF. The DNA read from the CDR3 is TGTGCCAGCAGTTTAGAACAGAACACAGAAGTCTTC.

A word on this clone: Gene names and germline match the mouse. From the germline J gene comes the end of the CDR3, since the read stops 1 residue before it. V gene TRBV12-2 combines with J gene TRBJ1-2; D is perhaps TRBD1 (5 bases). V lost 0 bases, J lost 0 bases, and 10 bases lay in between. The CDR3 consists of 15 residues. CDR1 is SGHLS and CDR2 is HYDKME in the germline V gene. Partial CDR3 DNA: TGTGCCAGCTCTCTCGAGGACAATGCAAACTCCGACTACACC. Amino acids: CASSLEDNANSDYT. The whole CDR3 protein is CASSLEDNANSDYTF.

In regard to this clone: Gene and germline names: mouse. With the read ending 1 residue before the CDR3 end, the germline J gene is used to fill in that end. The genes are TRBV26 and TRBJ2-4; the D is unclear. V lost 3 bases and J 0 bases, leaving 4 bases between the germline ends. The germline gives CDR1 KGHPV, CDR2 FQNQEV (reference sequence). The CDR3 extends over 13 amino acids. CDR3 DNA, as far as it was read: TGTGCCAGCAGTCTTTACAGTCAAAACACCTTGTAC. Amino acid sequence: CASSLYSQNTLY. The CDR3 reads in full as CASSLYSQNTLYF.

Regarding this clone: Mouse germline and gene names are used. Sequencing ends 1 residue short of the CDR3 end; the germline J gene provides the rest. J is TRBJ2-7 and V is TRBV26; the match to TRBD2 covers 10 bases. Germline CDR1 is KGHPV and CDR2 is FQNQEV (reference sequence). The ends lost 3 bases at V and 4 bases at J; junction bases unmatched: 3. The length of the CDR3 is 14 residues. The CDR3 region is CASSLGTGVYEQYF. The sequenced CDR3 bases are TGTGCCAGCAGTCTCGGGACTGGGGTGTATGAACAGTAC.

About this clone itself: The germline and genes are mouse ones. The read ends 1 residue before the CDR3 terminus; that terminus is restored from the germline J gene. V is TRBV23 and J is TRBJ2-7; TRBD2 was called by the table and not checked on the DNA. Germline V gene lookup returns CDR1 KGHTA and CDR2 FQNQQP. This CDR3 contains 12 residues. CDR3 region: CSSSQVGEGQYF. CDR3 DNA, as far as it was read: TGCTCCAGCAGTCAAGTGGGGGAGGGACAGTAC.

This clone has a handful of counts. All gene names here are mouse names. The read ends 1 residue early relative to the CDR3; the germline J gene fills the gap. The V call is TRBV26, the J call TRBJ2-1; D ambiguous. Germline loops: CDR1 KGHPV, CDR2 FQNQEV (reference sequence). The CDR3 runs to 13 residues. The V and J ends lost 5 bases and 2 bases respectively, with 7 bases between them. CDR3 DNA (partial): TGTGCCAGCAGTAAGAGGGACTATGCTGAGCAGTTC. Translating it yields CASSKRDYAEQF. The entire CDR3 protein is CASSKRDYAEQFF. Full variable domain (outside the CDR3, taken from reference TRBV26 and TRBJ2-1): NSKVIQTPRYLVKGQGQKAKMRCIPEKGHPVVFWYQQNKNNEFKFLINFQNQEVLQQIDMTEKRFSAECPSNSPCSLEIQSSEAGDSALYLCASSKRDYAEQFFGPGTRLTVL.

About this clone itself: Genes and germline come from the mouse. The read ends 1 residue before the CDR3 terminus; that terminus is restored from the germline J gene. The chain recombines TRBV3 with TRBJ2-7, with 9 bases that match TRBD2. The germline V gene encodes CDR1 SNHLY and CDR2 FYNGKV (reference sequence). This CDR3 has 14 residues. Trimming cost V 1 base and J 4 bases; bases outside gene matches: 2. CDR3 DNA, as far as it was read: TGTGCCAGCAGCTTAGGCTGGGGGGGTTATGAACAGTAC. It is translated as CASSLGWGGYEQY. The entire CDR3 sequence reads CASSLGWGGYEQYF.

Regarding this clone: These gene names are mouse names. The sequence runs out 1 residue before the end of the CDR3; the remainder is reconstructed from the germline J gene. The genes are TRBV26 and TRBJ2-1; D remains ambiguous. Trimming stripped 1 base from V and 6 bases from J, with 10 bases between. Germline V lookup: CDR1 KGHPV, CDR2 FQNQEV (reference sequence). The CDR3 consists of 14 residues. CDR3 bases read: TGTGCCAGCAGTCTGTTTGGGTACGGTGCTGAGCAGTTC. It yields the protein CASSLFGYGAEQF. The CDR3 in full is CASSLFGYGAEQFF.

Concerning this clone itself: Mouse gene names and germline throughout. The observed sequence ends 1 residue before the CDR3 terminus, with the missing tail filled in from the germline J gene. V gene TRBV13-1 combines with J gene TRBJ2-1; no clear D gene. The CDR3 runs to 12 residues. Germline values: CDR1 NSHNY, CDR2 SYGAGN. Deletions cut 0 bases from V and 4 bases from J, with 2 bases between. CDR3: CASSDGYAEQFF. The DNA read from the CDR3 is TGTGCCAGCAGTGATGGATATGCTGAGCAGTTC.

With regard to this clone: Germline and genes here are mouse. The read stops 1 residue short of the end of the CDR3; the missing end is completed from the germline J gene. The chain uses TRBV13-1 and TRBJ2-4, with D possibly TRBD1 on 5 matching bases. The V gene lost 2 bases and the J gene lost 3 bases, with 10 bases spanning the gap. In germline, CDR1 is NSHNY, CDR2 SYGAGN. The CDR3 contains 14 residues. CDR3 DNA (partial): TGTGCCAGCAGTGACCCAGACAGACAAAACACCTTGTAC. Its translation: CASSDPDRQNTLY. The full CDR3 is CASSDPDRQNTLYF.

This clone was picked up a small number of times. The listed genes are named as in mouse. The sequence runs out 1 residue before the end of the CDR3; the remainder is reconstructed from the germline J gene. This chain joins TRBV12-2 and TRBJ2-5; 10 bases map to TRBD2. Per the germline V gene, CDR1 is SGHLS and CDR2 is HYDKME. V dropped 0 bases and J dropped 1; count of bases not matched to a gene: 0. There are 15 residues in the CDR3. Partial CDR3 DNA: TGTGCCAGCTCTCTCGACTGGGGGGACCAAGACACCCAGTAC. Its translation is CASSLDWGDQDTQY. The CDR3 reads in full as CASSLDWGDQDTQYF. The whole variable domain, remainder taken from reference TRBV12-2 and TRBJ2-5, is NSGVVQSPRYIIKGKGERSILKCIPISGHLSVAWYQQTQGQELKFFIQHYDKMERDKGNLPSRFSVQQFDDYHSEMNMSALELEDSAVYFCASSLDWGDQDTQYFGPGTRLLVL.

About this clone itself: Gene names are mouse gene names. The missing CDR3 end, 1 residue past where the read stops, is filled in from the germline J gene. This chain uses TRBV12-2 with TRBJ2-2; D unclear. This CDR3 is built from 14 residues. Germline V gives CDR1 SGHLS, CDR2 HYDKME. V was clipped by 1 base and J by 1 base, with 6 bases between them. This CDR3 is CASSLNRNTGQLYF. The covered CDR3 bases are TGTGCCAGCTCTCTAAACAGAAACACCGGGCAGCTCTAC.

To note about this clone: Mouse gene names and germline throughout. With the read ending 1 residue before the CDR3 end, the germline J gene is used to fill in that end. The rearrangement uses TRBV26 and TRBJ2-5; 9 bases agree with TRBD2. Germline trimming cut 4 bases from V and 0 bases from J; bases unmatched to any gene: 5. The CDR3 consists of 16 residues. From germline, CDR1 is KGHPV and CDR2 FQNQEV (reference sequence). The CDR3 region is CASSPRLGDNQDTQYF. CDR3 DNA, as far as it was read: TGTGCCAGCAGTCCTCGACTGGGGGATAACCAAGACACCCAGTAC.

Regarding this clone: Genes and germline are mouse. The read terminates 1 residue ahead of where the CDR3 ends, so the germline J gene completes it. This chain uses TRBV3 with TRBJ2-7; maybe TRBD2 (6 bases). From germline, CDR1 is SNHLY and CDR2 FYNGKV (reference sequence). The CDR3 has 13 residues. Trimming stripped 5 bases from V and 3 bases from J, with 11 bases between. The chain's CDR3 is CASSTGLNYEQYF. CDR3 DNA, as far as it was read: TGTGCCAGCAGCACGGGACTAAACTATGAACAGTAC.

Notes on this clone: Germline and genes here are mouse. The CDR3 goes on 1 residue after the read ends, and that part is filled in from the germline J gene. V is TRBV26 and J is TRBJ1-1; possible D gene TRBD1, 6 bases. CDR1 KGHPV and CDR2 FQNQEV come from the germline V gene (reference sequence). The length of the CDR3 is 14 residues. The V end lost 3 bases, the J end lost 0 bases, and 8 bases lay between the germline ends. The CDR3 bases that were read are TGTGCCAGCAGTCTACAGGGTTCAAACACAGAAGTCTTC. It encodes CASSLQGSNTEVF. The full CDR3 protein is CASSLQGSNTEVFF.

By sample share, this clone is large. Each gene name is a mouse one. Coverage ceases 1 residue before the CDR3 finishes, and the germline J gene fills in the end. The gene calls are TRBV26 and TRBJ1-5, with a tentative D call TRBD1 (5 bases). CDR1 and CDR2 from the germline V gene are KGHPV and FQNQEV (reference sequence). V lost 6 bases, J lost 6 bases, and 12 bases lay in between. This CDR3 region has 13 residues. The CDR3 protein is CASSPGHSQAPLF. The CDR3 DNA, read in part, is TGTGCCAGCAGCCCCGGACACAGCCAGGCTCCGCTT.

Remarks on this clone: Gene names refer to mouse genes. CDR3: CASSLGTGVYEQYF. The DNA read from the CDR3 is TGTGCCAGCAGCTTAGGGACTGGGGTCTATGAACAGTAC. V and J are TRBV3 and TRBJ2-7; 9 bases agree with TRBD2. The read ends 1 residue early relative to the CDR3; the germline J gene fills the gap. Trimming at V came to 1 base and at J to 3 bases, leaving 1 base not matched to a gene. The germline gives CDR1 SNHLY, CDR2 FYNGKV (reference sequence). The CDR3 is 14 amino acids.

Remarks on this clone: The germline and genes are mouse ones. The DNA ends 1 residue before the CDR3 does, and the rest of the CDR3 is filled in from the germline J gene. The genes are TRBV31 and TRBJ1-5, with 7 bases that match TRBD1. With V trimmed by 0 bases and J by 1 base, 0 bases remained unmatched. Germline CDR1 reads GKSSPN; CDR2 reads SITVG. This CDR3 comprises 14 residues. Incomplete CDR3 DNA: TGTGCCTGGAGTCTACAGGGGAACAACCAGGCTCCGCTT. The encoded protein is CAWSLQGNNQAPL. The whole CDR3 protein reads CAWSLQGNNQAPLF. The entire variable domain, with the rest obtained from reference TRBV31 and TRBJ1-5, is as follows: AQTIHQWPVAEIKAVGSPLSLGCTIKGKSSPNLYWYWQATGGTLQQLFYSITVGQVESVVQLNLSASRPKDDQFILSTEKLLLSHSGFYLCAWSLQGNNQAPLFGEGTRLSVL.

In the case of this clone: The gene symbols are mouse symbols. The missing CDR3 end, 1 residue past where the read stops, is filled in from the germline J gene. The rearrangement uses TRBV5 and TRBJ2-3, with 9 bases identical to TRBD2. CDR1 and CDR2 from the germline V gene are LGHNA and YNLKQL (reference sequence). The CDR3 length is 15 residues. The V gene end was trimmed by 4 bases and the J gene end by 0 bases; junction bases not matched to a gene: 2. The DNA read from the CDR3 is TGTGCCAGCAGCCTCGGACTGGGGAGTGCAGAAACGCTGTAT. Amino acid sequence: CASSLGLGSAETLY. The whole CDR3 sequence reads CASSLGLGSAETLYF.